These 23 T cell receptor beta chains were all obtained from the same sample, sequenced in a study of control samples from healthy donors and cancer patients. The table came from immunoSEQ multiplex PCR; TCRdb's copy has only in-frame clones and leaves some out. The sample has 260,000 or so clones, about 80% seen once. The specimen sequenced was PBMCs. The receptor set was obtained from a woman in her fifties or sixties with lung cancer.

The rearrangement joins TRBV2 to TRBJ2-3; 7 nucleotides match TRBD1. V dropped 5 bases and J dropped 4; count of bases not matched to a gene: 3. The CDR3 loop spans 13 amino acids. Per germline, CDR1 SNHLY and CDR2 FYNNEI. CDR3 residues: CASSLTGADTQYF. The CDR3 DNA reads TGTGCCAGCAGTTTAACAGGGGCAGATACGCAGTATTTT.

This chain uses TRBV30 with TRBJ1-4, with D possibly TRBD1 on 6 matching bases. V was trimmed by 2 bases and J by 3 bases, leaving 13 bases between them. This CDR3 is 15 amino acids long. Germline CDR1 and CDR2: GTSNPN and SVGIG (reference sequence). The CDR3 DNA reads as TGTGCCTGGAGTAGGGGGGCGGGAGCTAATGAAAAACTGTTTTTT. Translated: CAWSRGAGANEKLFF.

In DNA form, the CDR3 reads TGCGCCAGCAGCCGCGGACAGGATAATGAAAAACTGTTTTTT. It translates to CASSRGQDNEKLFF. This chain uses TRBV5-1 with TRBJ1-4; TRBD1 agrees at 7 bases. The germline V gene has CDR1 SGHRS and CDR2 YFSETQ. The J segment lost 4 bases and the V segment lost 4 bases, leaving 4 bases of the junction unmatched. The CDR3 is 14 residues long.

This clone was observed once. The rearrangement links TRBV3-1 (or the pseudogene TRBV3-2) to TRBJ2-5; 8 nucleotides agree with TRBD2. CDR1 and CDR2 from the germline V gene are LGHDT and YNNKEL (reference sequence). Trimming removed 6 bases from V and 4 bases from J; junction bases left unmatched: 13. The CDR3 length is 16 residues. The CDR3 is CASSPPRGGLGETQYF. The DNA for the CDR3 is TGTGCCAGCAGTCCCCCCCGCGGGGGGCTTGGAGAGACCCAGTACTTC.

The chain is built from TRBV27 and TRBJ1-1; no clear D gene. The V end was cut by 7 bases, the J end by 3 bases, with 21 bases between. Germline-derived CDR1 and CDR2 are MNHEY and SMNVEV (reference sequence). The length of the CDR3 is 16 residues. The CDR3 region has the DNA TGTGCCAGCACCCCAAATCTAGGTGGCACTTACACTGAAGCTTTCTTT. Translated: CASTPNLGGTYTEAFF.

The chain is built from TRBV4-1 and TRBJ2-1, with TRBD2 matching over 7 bases. Trimming removed 5 bases from V and 2 bases from J; junction bases left unmatched: 3. The CDR3 covers 14 residues. The germline V gene encodes CDR1 MGHRA and CDR2 YSYEKL. As DNA, the CDR3 is TGCGCCAGCAGCGGGAGGGCGGCCTACAATGAGCAGTTCTTC. It yields the protein CASSGRAAYNEQFF.

The J gene is TRBJ1-1, the V gene TRBV2; 11 bases are shared with TRBD1. Germline V gene data show CDR1 as SNHLY and CDR2 as FYNNEI. The CDR3 runs 16 residues. The trim removed 6 bases at V and 5 bases at J, leaving 11 bases unmatched. The chain's CDR3 is CASRAGTGGGITEAFF. CDR3 coding DNA: TGTGCCAGCAGGGCGGGGACAGGGGGAGGGATTACTGAAGCTTTCTTT.

The chain is built from TRBV5-1 and TRBJ1-3, with D possibly matching TRBD1 (6 bases). V was clipped by 4 bases and J by 0 bases, with 11 bases between them. The CDR3 runs to 15 residues. Germline CDR1 and CDR2: SGHRS and YFSETQ. As DNA, the CDR3 is TGCGCCAGCAGCGAAGGACAGACCTCTGGAAACACCATATATTTT. This translates into CASSEGQTSGNTIYF.

The chain couples TRBV6-5 to TRBJ1-2; 10 nucleotides match TRBD1. CDR1 and CDR2 (germline): MNHEY, SVGAGI. The V and J ends lost 7 bases and 7 bases, in that order; junction bases with no gene match: 6. This CDR3 spans 13 amino acids. The CDR3 is CASIMTGGFGYTF. In DNA form, the CDR3 reads TGTGCCAGCATTATGACAGGGGGCTTTGGCTACACCTTC.

V and J are TRBV20-1 and TRBJ2-5; D not certain. The CDR3 loop spans 10 amino acids. Germline V lookup: CDR1 DFQATT, CDR2 SNEGSKA (reference sequence). The V end was cut by 3 bases, the J end by 9 bases, with 8 bases between. The CDR3 loop is CSASSGAQYF. The CDR3 nucleotides read TGCAGTGCTAGCTCTGGGGCCCAGTACTTC.

This chain joins TRBV5-4 and TRBJ1-1; 8 bases fit TRBD1. V dropped 5 bases and J dropped 5; count of bases not matched to a gene: 5. Germline V CDR1 and CDR2: SGHNT, YYREEE (reference sequence). The CDR3 loop spans 13 amino acids. The CDR3 coding sequence is TGTGCCAGCAGTTCACAGGGGGGAACTGAAGCTTTCTTT. Protein sequence: CASSSQGGTEAFF.

The V and J genes are TRBV5-1 and TRBJ2-5, with 8 bases aligning to TRBD1. With V trimmed by 0 bases and J by 5 bases, 9 bases remained unmatched. The CDR3 runs to 16 residues. In germline, CDR1 is SGHRS, CDR2 YFSETQ. This CDR3 reads CASSLALAGGGETQYF. In DNA, the CDR3 is TGCGCCAGCAGCTTGGCCTTAGCAGGGGGCGGCGAGACCCAGTACTTC.

This clone was detected only once. This sequence joins TRBV7-3 and TRBJ2-7; D ambiguous. CDR1 is SGHTA, CDR2 FQGTGA, per germline. This CDR3 is 13 amino acids long. V shed 5 bases and J shed 0 bases, with 8 bases lying between them. CDR3 coding DNA: TGTGCCAGCAGCAAAGATCACTCCTACGAGCAGTACTTC. This encodes CASSKDHSYEQYF.

The V and J genes are TRBV2 and TRBJ2-7; D is ambiguous. Per the germline V gene, CDR1 is SNHLY and CDR2 is FYNNEI. The CDR3 is 13 amino acids. V was cut by 5 bases and J by 3 bases, with 11 bases left in between. DNA for the CDR3: TGTGCCAGCAGTCGTGAGGCGTACTACGAGCAGTACTTC. It is translated as CASSREAYYEQYF.

The genes are TRBV30 and TRBJ2-1, with D hard to call. The V gene lost 2 bases and the J gene lost 3 bases, with 5 bases spanning the gap. This CDR3 is built from 12 residues. Germline CDR1 GTSNPN, CDR2 SVGIG (reference sequence). The CDR3 region has the DNA TGTGCCTGGAGTCCTAACTACAATGAGCAGTTCTTC. Translation: CAWSPNYNEQFF.

The chain has TRBV25-1 and TRBJ2-7, with D perhaps TRBD1 or TRBD2 (5 bases each). Per the germline V gene, CDR1 is MGHDK and CDR2 is SYGVNS. Trimming took 8 bases from V and 0 from J, leaving 17 bases between them. The CDR3 is made up of 15 amino acids. CDR3 region: CASGLGGLGSYEQYF. CDR3 in DNA: TGTGCCAGCGGGCTTGGGGGATTGGGCTCCTACGAGCAGTACTTC.

This clone has only one observation. The rearrangement links TRBV5-1 to TRBJ1-5; D remains ambiguous. V was clipped by 0 bases and J by 7 bases, with 14 bases between them. There are 15 residues in the CDR3. Germline lookup yields CDR1 SGHRS and CDR2 YFSETQ. The CDR3 region has the DNA TGCGCCAGCAGCTTGGGCCTGGGGAGAGGACAGCCCCAGCATTTT. Translating gives CASSLGLGRGQPQHF.

The V gene is TRBV2, the J gene TRBJ1-2, with D possibly being TRBD1 (6 bases). The CDR3 sequence is 14 residues long. CDR1 is SNHLY and CDR2 is FYNNEI in the germline V gene. Trimming left V 2 bases short and J 8 bases short, with 15 bases between. The CDR3 sequence: CASSELGGRGGYTF. In DNA form, the CDR3 reads TGTGCCAGCAGTGAACTCGGGGGGCGCGGGGGCTACACCTTC.

This clone appeared a few times. This sequence joins TRBV24-1 and TRBJ1-2; possible D gene TRBD1, 5 bases. Germline V gene data show CDR1 as KGHDR and CDR2 as SFDVKD. Trimming removed 4 bases from V and 3 bases from J, with 11 bases in between. The length of the CDR3 is 14 residues. The CDR3 region has the DNA TGTGCCACCAGTGAGTCCGGGGGGGACTATGGCTACACCTTC. It encodes CATSESGGDYGYTF.

The CDR3 region has the DNA TGTGCCAGTAGTACCCAGGGGAACTATGGCTACACCTTC. Protein product: CASSTQGNYGYTF. The chain joins TRBV19 to TRBJ1-2; D perhaps matches TRBD1 (6 bases). The CDR3 is 13 amino acids. Germline CDR1 is LNHDA and CDR2 is SQIVND (reference sequence). V lost 4 bases and J 2 bases, leaving 8 bases between the germline ends.

The chain recombines TRBV9 with TRBJ2-3; 7 bases agree with TRBD2. CDR1 is SGDLS and CDR2 is YYNGEE in the germline V gene. With V trimmed by 1 base and J by 4 bases, 6 bases remained unmatched. The CDR3 sequence is 15 residues long. CDR3: CASSVSGGRSDTQYF. CDR3 nucleotides: TGTGCCAGCAGCGTATCGGGCGGGAGATCAGATACGCAGTATTTT.

This clone was recorded only once. The CDR3 reads CASSEALFSTQTEAFF. In DNA, the CDR3 is TGTGCCAGCAGTGAAGCGCTCTTTTCCACGCAGACTGAAGCTTTCTTT. The gene calls are TRBV6-1 and TRBJ1-1; no clear D. The CDR3 contains 16 residues. CDR1 and CDR2 (germline): MNHNS, SASEGT. V was pared by 0 bases and J by 5 bases, with 16 bases between.

The chain couples TRBV27 to TRBJ2-3; D possibly uses TRBD1 or TRBD2 (5 bases each). Germline V CDR1 and CDR2: MNHEY, SMNVEV (reference sequence). V lost 4 bases, J lost 1 base, and 9 bases lay in between. This CDR3 spans 14 amino acids. DNA for the CDR3: TGTGCCAGCAGTTGGGACGTCCGCACAGATACGCAGTATTTT. It is translated as CASSWDVRTDTQYF.